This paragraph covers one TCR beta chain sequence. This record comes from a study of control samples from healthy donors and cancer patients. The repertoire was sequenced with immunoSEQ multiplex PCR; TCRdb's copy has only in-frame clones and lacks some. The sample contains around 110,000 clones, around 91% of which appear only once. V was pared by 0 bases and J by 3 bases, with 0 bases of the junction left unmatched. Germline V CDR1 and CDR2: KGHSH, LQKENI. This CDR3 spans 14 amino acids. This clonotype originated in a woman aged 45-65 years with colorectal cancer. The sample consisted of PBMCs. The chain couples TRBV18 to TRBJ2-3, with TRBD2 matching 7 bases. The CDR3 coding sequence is TGTGCCAGCTCACCACCGGGGGGGACAGATACGCAGTATTTT. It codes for CASSPPGGTDTQYF.